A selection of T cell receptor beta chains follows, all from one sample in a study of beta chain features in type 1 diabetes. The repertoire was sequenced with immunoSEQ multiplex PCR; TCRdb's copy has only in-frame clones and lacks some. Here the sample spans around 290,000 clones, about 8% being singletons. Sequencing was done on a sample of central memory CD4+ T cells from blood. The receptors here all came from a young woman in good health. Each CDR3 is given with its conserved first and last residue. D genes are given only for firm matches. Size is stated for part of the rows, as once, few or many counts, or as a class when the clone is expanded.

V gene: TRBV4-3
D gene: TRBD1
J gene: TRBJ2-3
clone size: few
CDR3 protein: CASSQDRGSGQDTQYF
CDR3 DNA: TGCGCCAGCAGCCAGGACAGGGGCTCTGGACAAGATACGCAGTATTTT

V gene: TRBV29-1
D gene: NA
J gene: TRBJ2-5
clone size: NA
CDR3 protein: CSVAGGSRGQETQYF
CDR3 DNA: TGCAGCGTTGCTGGGGGTAGTAGGGGCCAAGAGACCCAGTACTTC

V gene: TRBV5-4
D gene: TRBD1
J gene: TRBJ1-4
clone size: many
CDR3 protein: CASSLWDRDEKLFF
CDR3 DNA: TGTGCCAGCAGCTTGTGGGACAGGGATGAAAAACTGTTTTTT

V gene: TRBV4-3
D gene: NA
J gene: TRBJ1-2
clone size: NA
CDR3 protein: CASSQDGLLDSGYTF
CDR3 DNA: TGCGCCAGCAGCCAAGATGGACTTCTCGATTCCGGCTACACCTTC

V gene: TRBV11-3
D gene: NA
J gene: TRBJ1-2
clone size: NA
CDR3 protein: CASSLDGKSYGYTF
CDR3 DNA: TGTGCCAGCAGCTTAGATGGCAAATCGTATGGCTACACCTTC

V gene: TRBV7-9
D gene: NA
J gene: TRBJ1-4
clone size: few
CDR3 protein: CASSLGGGANEKLFF
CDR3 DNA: TGTGCCAGCAGCTTAGGGGGCGGTGCTAATGAAAAACTGTTTTTT

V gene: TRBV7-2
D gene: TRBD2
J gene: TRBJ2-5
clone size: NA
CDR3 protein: CASSLDASGGGTQYF
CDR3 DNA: TGTGCCAGCAGCTTAGACGCTAGCGGGGGAGGGACCCAGTACTTC

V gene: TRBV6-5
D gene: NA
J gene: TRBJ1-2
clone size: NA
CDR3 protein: CASSYMAGQGGYTF
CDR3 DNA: TGTGCCAGCAGTTATATGGCGGGGCAGGGTGGCTACACCTTC

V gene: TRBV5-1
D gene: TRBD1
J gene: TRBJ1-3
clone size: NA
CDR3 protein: CASSLEGALSGNTIYF
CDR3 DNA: TGCGCCAGCAGCTTGGAGGGGGCCTTGAGTGGAAACACCATATATTTT

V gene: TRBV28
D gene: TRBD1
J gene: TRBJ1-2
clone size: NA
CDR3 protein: CASSSASVGQDYGYTF
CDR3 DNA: TGTGCCAGCAGTTCGGCATCTGTTGGACAGGACTATGGCTACACCTTC

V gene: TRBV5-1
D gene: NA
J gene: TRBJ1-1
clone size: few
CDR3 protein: CASSPESQGRNTEAFF
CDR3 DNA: TGCGCCAGCAGCCCCGAATCTCAGGGGAGAAACACTGAAGCTTTCTTT

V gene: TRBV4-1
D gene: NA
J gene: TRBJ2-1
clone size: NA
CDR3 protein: CASSQEGGYNEQFF
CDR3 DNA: TGCGCCAGCAGCCAAGAAGGAGGCTACAATGAGCAGTTCTTC

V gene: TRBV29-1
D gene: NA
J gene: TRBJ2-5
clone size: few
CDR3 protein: CSVDNGGLQETQYF
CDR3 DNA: TGCAGCGTTGATAACGGGGGCCTCCAAGAGACCCAGTACTTC

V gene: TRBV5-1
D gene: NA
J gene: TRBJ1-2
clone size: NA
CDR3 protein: CASSSGSNYGYTF
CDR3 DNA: TGCGCCAGCAGTTCCGGCTCTAACTATGGCTACACCTTC

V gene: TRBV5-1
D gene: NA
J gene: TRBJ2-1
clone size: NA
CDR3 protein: CASSVTELPYNEQFF
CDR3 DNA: TGCGCCAGCAGCGTCACCGAACTACCTTACAATGAGCAGTTCTTC

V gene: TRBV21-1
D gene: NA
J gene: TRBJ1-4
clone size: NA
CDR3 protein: CASSAHTGPGEKLFF
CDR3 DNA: TGTGCCAGCAGCGCACACACAGGGCCTGGGGAAAAACTGTTTTTT

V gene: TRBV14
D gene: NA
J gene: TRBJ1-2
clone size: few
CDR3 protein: CASSQEVGIPYGYTF
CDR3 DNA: TGTGCCAGCAGCCAAGAAGTGGGGATTCCCTATGGCTACACCTTC

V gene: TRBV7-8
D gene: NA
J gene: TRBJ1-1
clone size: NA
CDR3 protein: CASSLEMGYTEAFF
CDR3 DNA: TGTGCCAGCAGCTTAGAAATGGGGTACACTGAAGCTTTCTTT

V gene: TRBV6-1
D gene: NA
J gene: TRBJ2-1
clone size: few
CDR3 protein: CASSDPPTRGEQFF
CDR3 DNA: TGTGCCAGCAGTGACCCGCCCACCAGGGGAGAGCAGTTCTTC

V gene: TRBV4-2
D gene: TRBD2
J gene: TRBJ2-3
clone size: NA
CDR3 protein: CASSPELALGTDTQYF
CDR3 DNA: TGTGCCAGCAGCCCAGAACTAGCGTTGGGCACAGATACGCAGTATTTT

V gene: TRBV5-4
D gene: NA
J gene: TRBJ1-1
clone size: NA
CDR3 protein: CASSSTTGGNTEAFF
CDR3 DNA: TGTGCCAGCAGCTCAACGACAGGAGGGAACACTGAAGCTTTCTTT

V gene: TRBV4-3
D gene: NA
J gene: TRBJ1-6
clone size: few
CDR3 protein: CASSQEVGGNSPLHF
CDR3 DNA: TGCGCCAGCAGCCAAGAGGTCGGGGGGAATTCACCCCTCCACTTT

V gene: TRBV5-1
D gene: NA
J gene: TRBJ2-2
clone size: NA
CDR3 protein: CASSLARVPGELFF
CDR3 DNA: TGCGCCAGCAGCTTGGCCCGGGTCCCCGGGGAGCTGTTTTTT

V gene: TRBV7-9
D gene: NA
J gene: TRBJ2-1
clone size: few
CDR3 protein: CASSLERGHEQFF
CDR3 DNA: TGTGCCAGCAGCTTAGAGAGGGGTCATGAGCAGTTCTTC

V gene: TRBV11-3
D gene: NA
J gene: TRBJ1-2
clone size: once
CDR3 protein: CASSLGPIYGYTF
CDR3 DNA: TGTGCCAGCAGCTTAGGGCCGATCTATGGCTACACCTTC

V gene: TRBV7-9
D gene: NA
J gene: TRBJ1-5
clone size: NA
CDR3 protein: CASSLAHGNQPQHF
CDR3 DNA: TGTGCCAGCAGCTTGGCCCACGGAAATCAGCCCCAGCATTTT

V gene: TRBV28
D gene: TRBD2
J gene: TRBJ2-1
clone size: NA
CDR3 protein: CATGLAGGVTYNEQFF
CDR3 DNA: TGTGCCACCGGACTAGCGGGGGGGGTGACCTACAATGAGCAGTTCTTC

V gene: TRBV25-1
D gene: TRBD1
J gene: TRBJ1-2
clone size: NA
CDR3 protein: CASSALGTVPGYTF
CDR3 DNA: TGTGCCAGCAGTGCCCTCGGGACAGTTCCCGGCTACACCTTC

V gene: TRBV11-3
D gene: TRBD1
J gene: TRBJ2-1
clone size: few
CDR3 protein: CASSSSDRAQFF
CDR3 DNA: TGTGCCAGCAGCTCCTCAGACAGGGCGCAGTTCTTC

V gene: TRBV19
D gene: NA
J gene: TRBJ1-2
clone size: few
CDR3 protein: CASRGQPLNYGYTF
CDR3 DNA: TGTGCCAGTCGGGGCCAGCCGCTTAACTATGGCTACACCTTC

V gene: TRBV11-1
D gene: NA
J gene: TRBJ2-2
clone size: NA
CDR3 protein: CASSLFRRDTGELFF
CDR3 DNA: TGTGCCAGCAGCTTATTTCGCAGGGACACCGGGGAGCTGTTTTTT

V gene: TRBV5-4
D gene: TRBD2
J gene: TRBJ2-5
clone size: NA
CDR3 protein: CASSWGILGTSVETQYF
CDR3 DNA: TGTGCCAGCAGCTGGGGAATACTCGGGACTAGCGTAGAGACCCAGTACTTC

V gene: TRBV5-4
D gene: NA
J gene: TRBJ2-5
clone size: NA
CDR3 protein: CASSLEVGIQETQYF
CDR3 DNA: TGTGCCAGCAGCTTGGAGGTTGGAATACAAGAGACCCAGTACTTC

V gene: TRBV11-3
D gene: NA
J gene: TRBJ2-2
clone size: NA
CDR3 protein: CASSFSGNTGELFF
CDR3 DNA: TGTGCCAGCAGCTTTTCAGGGAACACCGGGGAGCTGTTTTTT

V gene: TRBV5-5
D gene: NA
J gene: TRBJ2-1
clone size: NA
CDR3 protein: CASSWQSAAYNEQFF
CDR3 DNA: TGTGCCAGCAGCTGGCAGAGCGCAGCCTACAATGAGCAGTTCTTC

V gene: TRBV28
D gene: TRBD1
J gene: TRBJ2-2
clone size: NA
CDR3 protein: CASSRGQGDTGELFF
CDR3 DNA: TGTGCCAGCAGCCGAGGACAGGGGGACACCGGGGAGCTGTTTTTT

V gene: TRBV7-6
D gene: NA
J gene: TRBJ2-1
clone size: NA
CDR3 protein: CASSSRGLRNEQFF
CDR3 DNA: TGTGCCAGCAGCTCTAGGGGACTTCGGAATGAGCAGTTCTTC

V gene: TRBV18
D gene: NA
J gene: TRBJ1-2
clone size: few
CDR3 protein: CASSPGDFYGYTF
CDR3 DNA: TGTGCCAGCTCACCAGGGGATTTCTATGGCTACACCTTC

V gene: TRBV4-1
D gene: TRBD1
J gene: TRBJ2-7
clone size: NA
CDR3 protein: CASSQALQGTYEQYF
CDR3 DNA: TGCGCCAGCAGCCAAGCTCTACAGGGGACCTACGAGCAGTACTTC

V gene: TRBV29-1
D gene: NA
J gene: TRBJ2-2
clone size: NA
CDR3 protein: CSVGAGVGTGELFF
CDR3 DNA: TGCAGCGTTGGGGCAGGGGTCGGCACCGGGGAGCTGTTTTTT

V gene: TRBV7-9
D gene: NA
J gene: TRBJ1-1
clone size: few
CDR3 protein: CASSLGAPRFEGTEAFF
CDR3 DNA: TGTGCCAGCAGCTTAGGGGCCCCCCGGTTTGAGGGGACTGAAGCTTTCTTT

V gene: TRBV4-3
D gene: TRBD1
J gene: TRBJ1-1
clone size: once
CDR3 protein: CASSPSPDRVTEAFF
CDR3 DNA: TGCGCCAGCAGCCCGTCGCCTGACAGGGTCACTGAAGCTTTCTTT

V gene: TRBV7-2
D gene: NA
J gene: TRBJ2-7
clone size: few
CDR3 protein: CASSFMTGKPHEQYF
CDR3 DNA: TGTGCCAGCAGCTTTATGACGGGGAAACCACACGAGCAGTACTTC

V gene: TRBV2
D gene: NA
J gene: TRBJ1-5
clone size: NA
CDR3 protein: CASSFGQLNQPQHF
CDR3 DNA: TGTGCCAGCAGTTTCGGACAGCTCAATCAGCCCCAGCATTTT

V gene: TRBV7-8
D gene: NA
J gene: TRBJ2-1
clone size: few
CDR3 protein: CASSPLGSDEQFF
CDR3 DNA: TGTGCCAGCAGCCCACTAGGCAGCGATGAGCAGTTCTTC

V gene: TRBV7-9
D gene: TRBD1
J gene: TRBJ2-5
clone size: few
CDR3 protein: CASSRPGQIKETQYF
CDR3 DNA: TGTGCCAGCAGCCGGCCGGGACAGATAAAAGAGACCCAGTACTTC

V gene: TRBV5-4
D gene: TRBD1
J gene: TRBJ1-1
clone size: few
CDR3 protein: CASRRGQGDTEAFF
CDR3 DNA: TGTGCCAGCCGTAGGGGACAGGGAGACACTGAAGCTTTCTTT

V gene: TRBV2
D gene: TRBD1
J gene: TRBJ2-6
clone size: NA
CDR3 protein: CASSPGTGVSGANVLTF
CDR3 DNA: TGTGCCAGCAGTCCCGGGACAGGGGTATCCGGGGCCAACGTCCTGACTTTC

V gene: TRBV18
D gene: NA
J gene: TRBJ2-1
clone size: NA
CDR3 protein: CASSPQAGGFLMSSSSGVLF
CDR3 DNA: NA

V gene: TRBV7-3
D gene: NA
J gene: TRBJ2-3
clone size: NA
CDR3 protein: CASSFHRTDTDTQYF
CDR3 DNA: TGTGCCAGCAGCTTCCACCGGACGGACACAGATACGCAGTATTTT

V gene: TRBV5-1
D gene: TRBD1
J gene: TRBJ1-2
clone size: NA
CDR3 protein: CASSSGTGGFGYTF
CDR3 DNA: TGCGCCAGCAGCTCCGGGACAGGTGGTTTTGGATACACCTTC

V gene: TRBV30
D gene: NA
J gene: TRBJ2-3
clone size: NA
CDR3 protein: CAWRRQPTDTQYF
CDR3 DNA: TGTGCCTGGAGGCGGCAGCCCACAGATACGCAGTATTTT

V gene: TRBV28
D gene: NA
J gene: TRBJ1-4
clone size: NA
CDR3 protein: CASSPDGQLNEKLFF
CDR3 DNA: TGTGCCAGCAGTCCAGACGGACAGTTAAATGAAAAACTGTTTTTT